The table lists the clone carrying this T cell receptor (beta chain) with many counts. Its antigen is currently unknown. The data were taken from a study of regulatory T cells in long-lasting Graves disease. The germline CDR1 and CDR2 sequences are SGHRS and YFSETQ. Trimming removed 4 bases at V and 8 bases at J, with 15 bases between. The CDR3 is 13 amino acids. Findings and limits, study-wide: Persistent disease was characterized by preferential usage of TRBV28, TRBJ1-2 and TRBJ2-5.

Construction of the TCR beta libraries employed iRepertoire HTBI primers in conjunction with Arm-PCR of CDR3 regions. TCRdb itself ran the multiplex PCR reads through MiXCR, one entry per CDR3 protein. The sample includes a few hundred thousand distinct CDR3 sequences, roughly 21% of them seen just once. As for time point: newly diagnosed GD, antithyroid drugs for less than 3 months. After RNA was extracted from PBMCs, the TCR library was made from it. The clonotype originates from a female donor with Graves disease. Sequenced material: peripheral blood mononuclear cells (PBMCs), taken at new diagnosis, from a patient treated with antithyroid drugs. V usage is TRBV5-1 and J usage is TRBJ1-2; D not resolved. CDR3 region: CASSRELAGGYTF. CDR3 DNA sequence: TGCGCCAGCAGCCGAGAACTCGCTGGGGGCTACACCTTC.